This T cell receptor (beta chain) was captured in a study of T cell responses to AZD1222 COVID-19 vaccine. Background on the study: Combined were second doses at about 4 or about 12 weeks. Findings and caveats of the study: CD4 TCRs linked to vaccination spanned spike, dominating at 160-218 and 743-854. At baseline, seropositivity was found in only six or seven AZD1222 recipients. Close to half of all spike-specific TCRs reportedly target regions of the variants that are unmutated.

Only in-frame clones appear in the TCRdb table, and some are missing; sequencing was by immunoSEQ multiplex PCR. Among more than 150,000 clones listed, 90% were seen once. Trimming left V 4 bases short and J 2 bases short, with 13 bases between. Per the germline V gene, CDR1 is SGHRS and CDR2 is YFSETQ. The CDR3 runs 15 residues. About this clone: Its antigen is as yet unknown.

This clonotype was obtained from an adult in good health. Sequenced here: peripheral blood, sampled on day 0 of AZD1222 vaccination. The J gene is TRBJ1-3, the V gene TRBV5-1, with a possible D match to TRBD1 (6 bases). CDR3: CASSALQGTGNTIYF. The CDR3 DNA reads as TGCGCCAGCAGCGCCCTCCAGGGGACTGGAAACACCATATATTTT. The variable domain in full, with the rest retrieved from reference TRBV5-1 and TRBJ1-3, is KAGVTQTPRYLIKTRGQQVTLSCSPISGHRSVSWYQQTPGQGLQFLFEYFSETQRNKGNFPGRFSGRQFSNSRSEMNVSTLELGDSALYLCASSALQGTGNTIYFGEGSWLTVV.